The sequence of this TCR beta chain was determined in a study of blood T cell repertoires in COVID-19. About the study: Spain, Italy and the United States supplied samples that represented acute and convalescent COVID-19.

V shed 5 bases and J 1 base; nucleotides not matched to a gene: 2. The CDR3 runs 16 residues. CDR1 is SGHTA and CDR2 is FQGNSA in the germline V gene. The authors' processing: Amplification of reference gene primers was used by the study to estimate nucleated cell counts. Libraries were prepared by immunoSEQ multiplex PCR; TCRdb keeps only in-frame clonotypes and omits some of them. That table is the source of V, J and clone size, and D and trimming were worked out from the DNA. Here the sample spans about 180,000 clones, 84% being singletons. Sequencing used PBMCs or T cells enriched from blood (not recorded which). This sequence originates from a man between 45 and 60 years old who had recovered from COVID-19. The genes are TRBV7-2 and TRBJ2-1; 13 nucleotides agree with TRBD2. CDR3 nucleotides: TGTGCCAGCAGCAAACTAGCGGGGGGGTCCTACAATGAGCAGTTCTTC. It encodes CASSKLAGGSYNEQFF.